These T cell receptor beta chains were read from a single sample in a study of OX40 agonist ivuxolimab in advanced cancers. Repertoires were generated with immunoSEQ multiplex PCR, while TCRdb's copy carries only in-frame clones and drops some. Of 40,000 or so clones listed, 82% are singletons. This specimen consisted of CD4+ or CD8+ T cells sorted from blood, obtained in a trial of the OX40 agonist ivuxolimab. Receptor source: an adult with an advanced solid tumor such as melanoma, head and neck, liver or kidney cancer. CDR3s include the opening cysteine and the closing phenylalanine or tryptophan. The order of the fields is CDR3 protein, CDR3 DNA, clone size, V gene, D gene, J gene. The D gene is left open where the match is weak. Some rows have no size entry. The others give once, few or many, or a class for an expanded clone.

cdr3_aa: CASSASTGSNQPQHF
cdr3_nt: TGTGCCAGCAGCGCGTCCACAGGGAGCAATCAGCCCCAGCATTTT
clone_size: NA
v_call: TRBV9
d_call: NA
j_call: TRBJ1-5

cdr3_aa: CASSRSAAIGNIQYF
cdr3_nt: TGTGCCAGCAGTAGGAGTGCGGCGATCGGAAACATTCAGTACTTC
clone_size: NA
v_call: TRBV28
d_call: NA
j_call: TRBJ2-4

cdr3_aa: CASSLAGARGTEAFF
cdr3_nt: TGTGCCAGCAGTTTAGCGGGGGCGCGGGGCACTGAAGCTTTCTTT
clone_size: NA
v_call: TRBV28
d_call: NA
j_call: TRBJ1-1

cdr3_aa: CAAISPGGLLTILNTEAFF
cdr3_nt: TGTGCCGCCATATCCCCAGGGGGCCTCCTCACTATACTGAACACTGAAGCTTTCTTT
clone_size: NA
v_call: TRBV28
d_call: TRBD1
j_call: TRBJ1-1

cdr3_aa: CASSIGESEQYF
cdr3_nt: TGTGCCAGTAGTATTGGGGAAAGCGAGCAGTACTTC
clone_size: NA
v_call: TRBV19
d_call: NA
j_call: TRBJ2-7

cdr3_aa: CASRDGQGAYEQYF
cdr3_nt: TGTGCCAGCAGGGATGGACAGGGGGCCTACGAGCAGTACTTC
clone_size: NA
v_call: TRBV11-3
d_call: TRBD1
j_call: TRBJ2-7

cdr3_aa: CASSPPGTRTEAFF
cdr3_nt: TGTGCCAGCTCACCTCCGGGGACCAGGACTGAAGCTTTCTTT
clone_size: NA
v_call: TRBV18
d_call: NA
j_call: TRBJ1-1

cdr3_aa: CASSRNYEQYF
cdr3_nt: TGCGCCAGCAGCCGCAACTACGAGCAGTACTTC
clone_size: NA
v_call: TRBV5-1
d_call: NA
j_call: TRBJ2-7

cdr3_aa: CASSQLRDRVGNEQYF
cdr3_nt: TGTGCCAGCAGTCAACTCCGGGACAGGGTGGGCAACGAGCAGTACTTC
clone_size: NA
v_call: TRBV28
d_call: TRBD1
j_call: TRBJ2-7

cdr3_aa: CASSLSIEELAEQYF
cdr3_nt: TGTGCCAGCAGCTTAAGCATTGAGGAGCTAGCGGAGCAGTACTTC
clone_size: NA
v_call: TRBV7-2
d_call: NA
j_call: TRBJ2-7

cdr3_aa: CASSRIYEQYF
cdr3_nt: TGTGCCAGCAGTCGTATTTACGAGCAGTACTTC
clone_size: medium-sized
v_call: TRBV28
d_call: NA
j_call: TRBJ2-7

cdr3_aa: CASSRTGEYYGYTF
cdr3_nt: TGTGCCAGCAGCCGGACAGGGGAATACTATGGCTACACCTTC
clone_size: once
v_call: TRBV6-6
d_call: TRBD1
j_call: TRBJ1-2

cdr3_aa: CAISGLTGGLDSMGYTF
cdr3_nt: TGTGCCATCAGTGGCTTGACAGGGGGCCTGGATTCTATGGGCTACACCTTC
clone_size: few
v_call: TRBV10-3
d_call: TRBD1
j_call: TRBJ1-2

cdr3_aa: CASATVEPPLHF
cdr3_nt: TGTGCCAGCGCCACCGTGGAGCCACCCCTCCACTTT
clone_size: few
v_call: TRBV7-8
d_call: NA
j_call: TRBJ1-6

cdr3_aa: CASSFRSEQETQYF
cdr3_nt: TGTGCCAGCAGCTTTCGGTCAGAACAAGAGACCCAGTACTTC
clone_size: NA
v_call: TRBV5-6
d_call: NA
j_call: TRBJ2-5

cdr3_aa: CASSLHLLEKLFF
cdr3_nt: TGTGCCAGCAGTTTACATTTGCTTGAAAAACTGTTTTTT
clone_size: few
v_call: TRBV28
d_call: NA
j_call: TRBJ1-4

cdr3_aa: CAWSVLTGVGELFF
cdr3_nt: TGTGCCTGGAGTGTATTGACCGGGGTCGGGGAGCTGTTTTTT
clone_size: NA
v_call: TRBV30
d_call: NA
j_call: TRBJ2-2

cdr3_aa: CASSPSTRGQMQFF
cdr3_nt: TGTGCCAGCAGCCCCTCTACCCGGGGGCAAATGCAGTTCTTC
clone_size: NA
v_call: TRBV7-3
d_call: NA
j_call: TRBJ2-1

cdr3_aa: CASSDTGAFF
cdr3_nt: TGTGCCAGCAGTGATACAGGTGCTTTCTTT
clone_size: NA
v_call: TRBV6-5
d_call: NA
j_call: TRBJ1-1

cdr3_aa: CASSPSRETQYF
cdr3_nt: TGTGCCAGCAGCCCAAGTCGAGAGACCCAGTACTTC
clone_size: NA
v_call: TRBV16
d_call: NA
j_call: TRBJ2-5

cdr3_aa: CASSPVGAGGTGELFF
cdr3_nt: TGTGCCAGCAGTCCCGTGGGAGCGGGGGGGACCGGGGAGCTGTTTTTT
clone_size: NA
v_call: TRBV28
d_call: TRBD2
j_call: TRBJ2-2

cdr3_aa: CAISDRDRDPHNEQFF
cdr3_nt: TGTGCCATCAGTGATAGAGACAGGGACCCCCACAATGAGCAGTTCTTC
clone_size: NA
v_call: TRBV10-3
d_call: TRBD1
j_call: TRBJ2-1

cdr3_aa: CASSPGQGARETQYF
cdr3_nt: TGTGCCAGTAGTCCGGGACAGGGGGCGCGGGAGACCCAGTACTTC
clone_size: NA
v_call: TRBV19
d_call: TRBD1
j_call: TRBJ2-5

cdr3_aa: CASSPMRGGHNEQFF
cdr3_nt: TGTGCCAGCAGTCCAATGCGGGGGGGCCATAATGAGCAGTTCTTC
clone_size: NA
v_call: TRBV5-4
d_call: TRBD2
j_call: TRBJ2-1

cdr3_aa: CASSLEGDGYQPQHF
cdr3_nt: TGCGCCAGCAGCTTGGAGGGGGACGGGTATCAGCCCCAGCATTTT
clone_size: NA
v_call: TRBV5-1
d_call: NA
j_call: TRBJ1-5

cdr3_aa: CSASTGGGYEQYF
cdr3_nt: TGTTCAGCCTCAACAGGGGGCGGCTACGAGCAGTACTTC
clone_size: NA
v_call: TRBV6-5
d_call: TRBD1
j_call: TRBJ2-7

cdr3_aa: CSGWTGRTEAFF
cdr3_nt: TGCAGCGGGTGGACAGGGAGGACTGAAGCTTTCTTT
clone_size: NA
v_call: TRBV29-1
d_call: TRBD1
j_call: TRBJ1-1

cdr3_aa: CSVEEGTEAFF
cdr3_nt: TGCAGCGTTGAAGAAGGGACTGAAGCTTTCTTT
clone_size: few
v_call: TRBV29-1
d_call: NA
j_call: TRBJ1-1

cdr3_aa: CASSIRSGAGANNEQFF
cdr3_nt: TGTGCCAGTAGTATTAGGTCTGGGGCGGGGGCCAACAATGAGCAGTTCTTC
clone_size: NA
v_call: TRBV19
d_call: NA
j_call: TRBJ2-1

cdr3_aa: CASSLETGGTEAFF
cdr3_nt: TGTGCCAGCAGCTTAGAAACAGGGGGCACTGAAGCTTTCTTT
clone_size: NA
v_call: TRBV7-6
d_call: TRBD1
j_call: TRBJ1-1

cdr3_aa: CASSPTGTVRWSEAFF
cdr3_nt: TGTGCCAGCAGCCCTACAGGGACAGTCAGATGGAGTGAAGCTTTCTTT
clone_size: NA
v_call: TRBV7-3
d_call: TRBD1
j_call: TRBJ1-1

cdr3_aa: CASSSWGGLGNTEAFF
cdr3_nt: TGTGCCAGCAGCTCCTGGGGGGGCCTGGGGAACACTGAAGCTTTCTTT
clone_size: NA
v_call: TRBV5-6
d_call: NA
j_call: TRBJ1-1